This T cell receptor beta chain originates from a study of glioma-infiltrating T cells after dendritic cell vaccination (dated by TCRdb to the mid-2010s). Notes on the research overall: A cohort of about 15 glioblastoma patients from Phase I and II dendritic cell vaccination trials was included, of whom 9 were newly diagnosed and 6 had recurrent disease. Between the early 2000s and the early 2010s, patients were given autologous tumor lysate-pulsed dendritic cell vaccination. The vaccine consisted of monocyte-derived dendritic cells cultured seven to eight days with IL-4 and GM-CSF, then pulsed overnight with autologous tumor lysate. Each patient was given three intradermal dendritic cell vaccine injections, spaced two weeks apart, in the arm below the axilla. Deep sequencing of TCR beta CDR3 regions was used to quantify tumor-infiltrating lymphocyte content and compare tumor and blood repertoires in dendritic cell-vaccinated glioblastoma patients. Survival after dendritic cell vaccination was correlated with TCR sequencing metrics such as TIL content and the overlap between tumor and blood repertoires.

This clone has only a few counts. Which antigen it targets is not known. Base qualities are not provided; no much larger clone lies one nucleotide away. Using the immunoSEQ assay, TCRB CDR3 regions were amplified from approximately 2.1 micrograms of genomic DNA, or from all available DNA when less than that was on hand. The multiplex PCR employed 60 forward primers targeting TCR V beta segments and 13 reverse primers targeting J beta segments. To estimate reads per starting template, synthetic control templates were spiked into each sample at limiting dilution. Reads of 87 bp were generated by sequencing on the Illumina HiSeq System. The study's own analysis went as follows. PCR and sequencing errors were removed by a nearest neighbor algorithm that merged closely related sequences. TCR overlap was defined as the percentage of unique tumor TCR beta sequences that were also present in the same patient's peripheral blood. TCRdb provides this immuneACCESS table in a form limited to in-frame rearrangements. Some clones are lacking; in checked studies, under half of them reflect an unresolved V gene, and why the rest are absent is not known. V and J calls and clone size are those listed in that table; D and trimming were worked out from the DNA. This sample gives roughly 100,000 clones in total; around 87% of them show up just once. The ten largest clonotypes hold over 2.5% of the sample.

Broad study findings and their caveats: TCR clonality showed no direct relationship with survival, which suggests that a diverse polyclonal response may matter. The three-group TCR overlap response model was described as speculative and requiring prospective validation. After dendritic cell vaccination, a higher estimated pretreatment TIL content predicted longer time to progression and longer overall survival. The cohort was small and heterogeneous, only a few patients had full blood and tumor sets, and even fewer had initial-recurrent tumor pairs.

Explained via the paper, the time point label denotes: after dendritic cell vaccination, including at tumor progression/relapse. Patients were selected for having adequate residual fresh-frozen tumor tissue and more than two years of available survival data. None of the glioblastoma patients carried an isocitrate dehydrogenase mutation, although molecular status otherwise varied. PBMC collection took place before vaccination, two weeks after the third vaccination, and at tumor progression if progression occurred. Genomic DNA was extracted with the Qiagen DNeasy Blood extraction Kit. The CDR3 goes from the cysteine to the phenylalanine over 16 residues. Of the read, only the CDR3 DNA is kept; its 48 bases are in frame from base 1. CDR1 and CDR2 are drawn from the germline V gene (reference sequence): GTSNPN, SVGIG. The V end gives up 1 base and the J end 1 base, leaving 7 bases in the junction not matched to a gene.

This receptor was obtained from a human donor with glioblastoma. Recombination connected TRBV30 to TRBJ2-3, with 8 bases in between that match TRBD2. The specimen comprised blood, sampled after dendritic cell vaccination. The bases read TGTGCCTGGAGTGATCCTCTAGCGGGCCGCACAGATACGCAGTATTTT. This encodes CAWSDPLAGRTDTQYF.